Following are 7 T cell receptor beta chains from one sample sequenced in a study of T cell repertoires in cytomegalovirus infection. A single record per CDR3 protein comes from TCRdb applying MiXCR to the reads. The repertoire includes about 190,000 distinct CDR3 sequences, roughly 28% of them detected once, and 30% to 35% sits in the top ten. Sequencing was done on a sample of PBMCs. The receptors come from a human donor in good health (CMV status not recorded). Some clones in this sample may be carry-over from other donors' samples.

The chain combines TRBV3-1 with TRBJ2-1, with unresolved D. V shed 1 base and J shed 6 bases, with 7 bases lying between them. CDR3 length: 13 residues. Germline V CDR1 and CDR2: LGHDT, YNNKEL (reference sequence). The CDR3, as DNA: TGTGCCAGCAGCCAAGGGATTGGCAATGAGCAGTTCTTC. It encodes CASSQGIGNEQFF.

This clonotype was counted a few times. The chain carries TRBV29-1 and TRBJ2-1; D gene ambiguous. Trimming cost V 0 bases and J 6 bases, with 9 bases left between them. Germline CDR1 reads SQVTM; CDR2 reads ANQGSEA. CDR3 size: 13 residues. The CDR3 sequence: CSVEDRIGNEQFF. As DNA, the CDR3 is TGCAGCGTTGAAGATCGTATCGGCAATGAGCAGTTCTTC.

This clonotype was detected a few times. The chain carries TRBV20-1 and TRBJ2-1, with TRBD2 matching 7 bases. CDR1 is DFQATT and CDR2 is SNEGSKA in the germline V gene (reference sequence). The CDR3 sequence is 15 residues long. J was trimmed by 5 bases and V by 6 bases; bases with no gene match: 13. In DNA, the CDR3 is TGCAGTGCCGACGCTCAAGCGGGGACTCACAATGAGCAGTTCTTC. This translates into CSADAQAGTHNEQFF.

The V and J genes are TRBV29-1 and TRBJ1-1; D is ambiguous. The germline V and J ends were trimmed by 2 bases and 0 bases, with 1 base remaining between them. The CDR3 contains 11 residues. The germline V gene encodes CDR1 SQVTM and CDR2 ANQGSEA. The CDR3 region has the DNA TGCAGCGTTGAACTGAACACTGAAGCTTTCTTT. Its protein product is CSVELNTEAFF.

The chain couples TRBV7-2 to TRBJ2-7; 8 bases map to TRBD1. This CDR3 region has 15 residues. Losses at the gene ends were 4 bases for V and 5 bases for J; bases not matched to a gene: 10. Germline V gene lookup returns CDR1 SGHTA and CDR2 FQGNSA. CDR3 sequence reads: CASSSLTDRDHEQYF. The CDR3 coding sequence is TGTGCCAGCAGCTCCCTCACGGACAGGGACCACGAGCAGTACTTC.

The chain employs TRBV4-1 and TRBJ2-1; 13 bases fit TRBD2. V shed 2 bases and J 8 bases; nucleotides not matched to a gene: 3. Germline CDR1 and CDR2: MGHRA and YSYEKL. The CDR3 is made up of 15 amino acids. The CDR3 loop is CASSQRTSGGDEQFF. In DNA, the CDR3 is TGCGCCAGCAGCCAACGGACTAGCGGGGGTGATGAGCAGTTCTTC.

J is TRBJ1-1 and V is TRBV5-6, with D possibly TRBD1 on 6 matching bases. This CDR3 has 13 residues. V was shortened by 3 bases and J by 1 base, with 7 bases between the two germline ends. CDR1 and CDR2 (germline): SGHDT, YYEEEE. The CDR3 bases are TGTGCCAGCAGCTGGGACAAGAACACTGAAGCTTTCTTT. Translation gives CASSWDKNTEAFF.